The clone carrying this T cell receptor beta chain was seen many times. Using its own MiXCR run on the 5' RACE reads, TCRdb lists one record per CDR3 protein. Of fewer than 200,000 distinct CDR3 sequences in the sample, about 18% were seen once. The data were obtained in a study of CD8 T cells in ankylosing spondylitis. The germline gives CDR1 MDHEN, CDR2 SYDVKM. This CDR3 has 17 residues. Trimming shortened V by 5 bases and J by 0 bases, and 14 bases separated the two germline ends. The TCR was taken from a male donor aged 5-29 years with ankylosing spondylitis or in good health (not recorded which). Sequenced sample: blood, either unsorted or a sorted T cell fraction (not recorded which). This sequence joins TRBV28 and TRBJ2-6; perhaps D is TRBD1 or TRBD2 (5 bases each). The CDR3 loop reads CASSPGRGGSGANVLTF. In DNA form, the CDR3 reads TGTGCCAGCAGTCCAGGACGTGGGGGCTCTGGGGCCAACGTCCTGACTTTC.